This T cell receptor beta chain originates from a study of CD8+ T cells in alopecia areata. Study-level findings and limits: Lesional tissue from the scalp (especially in alopecia totalis/universalis) showed higher clonality than normal scalp. In scalp samples, resident alphabeta T cells of normal skin are also sequenced.

Extracted RNA was reverse transcribed into cDNA, the sequencing template. Assay used: immunoSEQ multiplex PCR; TCRdb lists only in-frame clones, some missing. The profile shows under 130,000 clones, approximately 52% of them singletons. The researchers isolated CD4+ and CD8+ T cells from PBMCs by sorting. This clone came up a few times. No antigen is known for it. The junction departs from germline at one end; a sequencing error may be responsible. Germline values: CDR1 SSHAT, CDR2 FNYEAQ (reference sequence). There are 18 residues in the CDR3. What was sequenced was CD4+ T cells sorted from blood. The chain joins TRBV7-7 to TRBJ1-3; the D is unclear. The clonotype originates from a human donor in good health. The CDR3 nucleotides are TGTGCTAGCAGCTTTTGGCACAGCGACCCGATCTCTGGAAACACCATATATTTT. It yields the protein CASSFWHSDPISGNTIYF.